This TCR beta chain originates from a study of OX40 agonist ivuxolimab in advanced cancers. Whole-study context: Males comprised about 84% of the group, whose mean age was around 62 years (range roughly 23 to 90). Three patients, one with hepatocellular carcinoma and two with cutaneous melanoma, achieved partial responses. Study observations and caveats: The 0.1-3.0 mg/kg partial responders had among the lowest clonal expansion. CD4+ T cells averaged fewer expanded clones than CD8+ T cells.

Germline loops: CDR1 SGHTA, CDR2 FQGNSA. V lost 5 bases, J lost 5 bases, and 15 bases lay in between. The CDR3 has 14 amino acids. Sequencing was performed with immunoSEQ multiplex PCR; in TCRdb, only in-frame clones are kept and a portion is missing. The table shows tens of thousands of clones, with 80% to 90% occurring only once. Points on this clone: Its antigen is unidentified.

This sequence joins TRBV7-2 and TRBJ1-2; possible D gene TRBD1, 5 bases. This receptor was identified in an adult with an advanced solid tumor such as melanoma, head and neck, liver or kidney cancer. Material: CD4+ or CD8+ T cells sorted from blood, obtained in a trial of the OX40 agonist ivuxolimab. As DNA, the CDR3 is TGTGCCAGCAGCCAAGTCGGGCAGGGATATGGCTACACCTTC. It yields the protein CASSQVGQGYGYTF.